This entry lists 29 T cell receptor beta chains sequenced from one sample in a study of blood T cell repertoires in COVID-19. Profiled with immunoSEQ multiplex PCR; TCRdb holds only in-frame clones, not every one. The sample yields 97,000 or so clones, approximately 86% seen once. Sequenced: peripheral blood. These receptors originate from a woman aged 50 to 60 with COVID-19, enrolled during active disease.

The chain has TRBV18 and TRBJ1-5; D remains ambiguous. The CDR3 is made up of 15 amino acids. V was cut by 3 bases and J by 1 base, with 10 bases left in between. Germline V gene sequence: CDR1 KGHSH, CDR2 LQKENI. As DNA, the CDR3 is TGTGCCAGCTCACCTACTGGCGGAAGCAATCAGCCCCAGCATTTT. Protein: CASSPTGGSNQPQHF.

The rearrangement joins TRBV5-1 to TRBJ2-2, with 8 bases aligning to TRBD1. CDR3 length equals 15 residues. Germline V lookup: CDR1 SGHRS, CDR2 YFSETQ. The trim removed 4 bases at V and 1 base at J, leaving 3 bases unmatched. The CDR3 bases are TGCGCCAGCAGCAACAGGGGGTGGAACACCGGGGAGCTGTTTTTT. Its translation: CASSNRGWNTGELFF.

The chain couples TRBV6-5 to TRBJ2-1; D might be TRBD2 (6 bases). With 0 bases removed from V and 4 bases from J, the gap between germline ends came to 13 bases. There are 16 residues in the CDR3. Germline V CDR1 and CDR2: MNHEY, SVGAGI. The CDR3 sequence: CASSYSQRVQYNEQFF. In DNA form, the CDR3 reads TGTGCCAGCAGTTACTCCCAGCGGGTTCAGTACAATGAGCAGTTCTTC.

This rearrangement joins TRBV30 to TRBJ1-4; no firm D call. Trimming cost V 0 bases and J 6 bases, with 11 bases left between them. Germline-derived CDR1 and CDR2 are GTSNPN and SVGIG (reference sequence). The CDR3 spans 14 residues. CDR3 sequence (DNA): TGTGCCTGGAGTGTAGGAGGGCTCGATGAAAAACTGTTTTTT. The encoded protein is CAWSVGGLDEKLFF. Combining the CDR3 with reference TRBV30 and TRBJ1-4 gives the whole variable domain SQTIHQWPATLVQPVGSPLSLECTVEGTSNPNLYWYRQAAGRGLQLLFYSVGIGQISSEVPQNLSASRPQDRQFILSSKKLLLSDSGFYLCAWSVGGLDEKLFFGSGTQLSVL.

This rearrangement joins TRBV4-3 to TRBJ1-2; D is possibly TRBD1 (6 bases). The CDR3 is 15 residues long. Germline V gene sequence: CDR1 LGHNA, CDR2 YSLEER. The V end lost 0 bases, the J end lost 4 bases, and 12 bases lay between the germline ends. The CDR3: CASSQDWGHLYGYTF. DNA of the CDR3: TGCGCCAGCAGCCAAGATTGGGGACACCTCTATGGCTACACCTTC.

This rearrangement joins TRBV10-1 to TRBJ2-3; 9 bases fit TRBD2. There are 12 residues in the CDR3. With V trimmed by 2 bases and J by 13 bases, 4 bases remained unmatched. Germline lookup yields CDR1 WNHNN and CDR2 SYGVQD (reference sequence). CDR3 nucleotide sequence: TGCGCCAGCAGTGAGGTTAGCGGGGGCAAGTATTTT. Encoded protein: CASSEVSGGKYF.

V is TRBV11-1 and J is TRBJ1-2; 7 positions agree with TRBD1. V lost 4 bases, J lost 5 bases, and 1 base stayed unmatched. CDR1 is SGHAT and CDR2 is FQDESV in the germline V gene (reference sequence). CDR3 length: 12 residues. Written as DNA, the CDR3 is TGTGCCAGCAGCTCACAGGGGTATGGCTACACCTTC. Amino acid sequence: CASSSQGYGYTF. Looking up the rest from reference TRBV11-1 and TRBJ1-2 gives the full variable domain: EAEVAQSPRYKITEKSQAVAFWCDPISGHATLYWYRQILGQGPELLVQFQDESVVDDSQLPKDRFSAERLKGVDSTLKIQPAELGDSAMYLCASSSQGYGYTFGSGTRLTVV.

This sequence joins TRBV25-1 and TRBJ2-7; the match to TRBD1 covers 8 bases. J lost 3 bases, V lost 6 bases, and 7 bases had no gene match. The V gene's germline CDR1 is MGHDK and CDR2 SYGVNS. The CDR3 is 14 residues long. CDR3 protein: CASSGTGGLYEQYF. The CDR3, as DNA: TGTGCCAGCAGCGGGACAGGAGGGCTCTACGAGCAGTACTTC.

V and J are TRBV19 and TRBJ2-7; 7 nucleotides align to TRBD2. The CDR3 is made up of 14 amino acids. V was pared by 3 bases and J by 3 bases, with 5 bases of the junction left unmatched. Germline V gene data show CDR1 as LNHDA and CDR2 as SQIVND (reference sequence). The CDR3 here is CASSIPGDYYEQYF. CDR3 in DNA: TGTGCCAGTAGTATCCCCGGGGACTACTACGAGCAGTACTTC.

This clone appeared a few times. J is TRBJ1-4 and V is TRBV3-1 (or the pseudogene TRBV3-2); a possible D gene is TRBD1 (5 bases). Trimming shortened V by 2 bases and J by 2 bases, and 9 bases separated the two germline ends. The CDR3 has 15 residues. Germline CDR1 LGHDT, CDR2 YNNKEL (reference sequence). The CDR3 sequence is CASSQKGATNEKLFF. The CDR3 nucleotides read TGTGCCAGCAGCCAAAAAGGGGCTACTAATGAAAAACTGTTTTTT.

The V call is TRBV24-1, the J call TRBJ2-3; the D is unclear. Germline assignment: CDR1 KGHDR and CDR2 SFDVKD. The CDR3 has 13 residues. The V gene lost 4 bases and the J gene lost 0 bases, with 4 bases spanning the gap. The CDR3 sequence is CATSDGSTDTQYF. CDR3 DNA sequence: TGTGCCACCAGTGACGGTAGCACAGATACGCAGTATTTT.

V is TRBV6-5 and J is TRBJ2-7; no clear D gene. CDR3 length: 14 residues. V was shortened by 0 bases and J by 1 base, with 7 bases between the two germline ends. Germline CDR1 MNHEY, CDR2 SVGAGI. The CDR3 sequence: CASSYSSRSYEQYF. The CDR3 coding sequence is TGTGCCAGCAGTTACTCGTCTCGTTCCTACGAGCAGTACTTC.

The rearrangement joins TRBV19 to TRBJ2-3; D gene ambiguous. The CDR3 length is 11 residues. V was pared by 6 bases and J by 2 bases, with 3 bases between. Per the germline V gene, CDR1 is LNHDA and CDR2 is SQIVND (reference sequence). The CDR3 nucleotides are TGTGCCAGTAGCATCACAGATACGCAGTATTTT. Translated: CASSITDTQYF.

The rearrangement uses TRBV5-1 and TRBJ2-1; D might be TRBD2 (7 bases). The germline V gene has CDR1 SGHRS and CDR2 YFSETQ. This CDR3 has 14 residues. V dropped 4 bases and J dropped 4 bases, with 12 bases sitting between them. The CDR3 sequence: CASSRGGEYNEQFF. The CDR3 DNA follows: TGCGCCAGCAGCCGCGGGGGCGAGTACAATGAGCAGTTCTTC.

The chain joins TRBV11-3 to TRBJ2-3; TRBD1 matches 8 bases. The CDR3 runs to 15 residues. V lost 6 bases, J lost 0 bases, and 5 bases stayed unmatched. Germline V CDR1 and CDR2: SGHNT, YENEEA. Here the CDR3 reads CASSQTGDSTDTQYF. CDR3 DNA: TGTGCCAGCAGTCAGACAGGGGACAGCACAGATACGCAGTATTTT.

J is TRBJ2-2 and V is TRBV2, with D unresolved. The germline CDR1 and CDR2 sequences are SNHLY and FYNNEI. V was pared by 6 bases and J by 11 bases, with 16 bases between. The CDR3 sequence is 13 residues long. The CDR3 nucleotides are TGTGCCAGCAGGGAAACTATTTGGCTTGAGCTGTTTTTT. This gives the protein CASRETIWLELFF.

The chain couples TRBV19 to TRBJ2-6; weak D call: TRBD2 (6 bases). Germline CDR1 reads LNHDA; CDR2 reads SQIVND (reference sequence). The CDR3 length is 16 residues. V was clipped by 4 bases and J by 2 bases, with 12 bases between them. The DNA of the CDR3 is TGTGCCAGTAGTACCCTCTCGGGGGCTGGGGCCAACGTCCTGACTTTC. Encoded protein: CASSTLSGAGANVLTF. The whole variable domain, remainder taken from reference TRBV19 and TRBJ2-6, is DGGITQSPKYLFRKEGQNVTLSCEQNLNHDAMYWYRQDPGQGLRLIYYSQIVNDFQKGDIAEGYSVSREKKESFPLTVTSAQKNPTAFYLCASSTLSGAGANVLTFGAGSRLTVL.

The chain links TRBV18 to TRBJ2-5, with 12 bases identical to TRBD1. Germline loops: CDR1 KGHSH, CDR2 LQKENI. The CDR3 is made up of 17 amino acids. Losses at the gene ends were 2 bases for V and 4 bases for J; bases not matched to a gene: 8. As DNA, the CDR3 is TGTGCCAGCTCACCATCGCGCGGGACAGGGGGCAGAGAGACCCAGTACTTC. This translates into CASSPSRGTGGRETQYF.

J is TRBJ2-4 and V is TRBV7-2, with 7 bases fitting TRBD2. The germline gives CDR1 SGHTA, CDR2 FQGNSA. This CDR3 is built from 13 residues. With V trimmed by 1 base and J by 7 bases, 1 base remained unmatched. The CDR3 reads CASSLVRGNIQYF. The CDR3 region has the DNA TGTGCCAGCAGCTTAGTGCGGGGGAACATTCAGTACTTC.

The V gene is TRBV5-1, the J gene TRBJ2-7, with TRBD1 identical over 8 bases. V trimming: 0 bases; J trimming: 4 bases; junction bases outside the gene matches: 15. The germline gives CDR1 SGHRS, CDR2 YFSETQ. The CDR3 covers 18 residues. CDR3 loop: CASSLVIVPGQEKYEQYF. The CDR3 DNA is TGCGCCAGCAGCTTGGTAATAGTCCCGGGACAGGAGAAGTACGAGCAGTACTTC.

Comments on this clone: Other DNA sequences in the sample encode the same CDR3. The chain is built from TRBV18 and TRBJ1-1; D call uncertain. The V gene lost 3 bases and the J gene lost 1 base, with 6 bases spanning the gap. Germline V gene lookup returns CDR1 KGHSH and CDR2 LQKENI. This CDR3 comprises 13 residues. CDR3 DNA: TGTGCCAGCTCACCGCCAGGGAACACTGAAGCTTTCTTT. This translates into CASSPPGNTEAFF. The complete variable domain, with remaining parts taken from reference TRBV18 and TRBJ1-1, reads NAGVMQNPRHLVRRRGQEARLRCSPMKGHSHVYWYRQLPEEGLKFMVYLQKENIIDESGMPKERFSAEFPKEGPSILRIQQVVRGDSAAYFCASSPPGNTEAFFGQGTRLTVV.

This clone was recorded once. The chain couples TRBV6-5 to TRBJ1-1, with no clear D. The CDR3 totals 13 residues. Trimming took 2 bases from V and 4 from J, leaving 8 bases between them. Germline V gene lookup returns CDR1 MNHEY and CDR2 SVGAGI. In DNA form, the CDR3 reads TGTGCCAGCAGTTACAGGGAGGGCACTGAAGCTTTCTTT. This translates into CASSYREGTEAFF.

The chain combines TRBV5-1 with TRBJ1-1; D perhaps matches TRBD1 (5 bases). The V gene lost 4 bases and the J gene lost 4 bases, with 14 bases spanning the gap. The CDR3 consists of 14 residues. Germline CDR1 SGHRS, CDR2 YFSETQ. The CDR3, as DNA: TGCGCCAGCAGCCTGGCGGGGGTCGGCACTGAAGCTTTCTTT. Its translation is CASSLAGVGTEAFF.

V gene TRBV9 combines with J gene TRBJ2-5, with TRBD2 matching over 7 bases. The CDR3 length is 14 residues. Germline V CDR1 and CDR2: SGDLS, YYNGEE. Germline trimming cut 4 bases from V and 1 base from J; bases unmatched to any gene: 4. The CDR3 region is CASSTSGVQETQYF. Here the CDR3 DNA reads TGTGCCAGCAGCACCAGCGGGGTCCAAGAGACCCAGTACTTC. Complete variable domain (other parts from reference TRBV9 and TRBJ2-5): DSGVTQTPKHLITATGQRVTLRCSPRSGDLSVYWYQQSLDQGLQFLIQYYNGEERAKGNILERFSAQQFPDLHSELNLSSLELGDSALYFCASSTSGVQETQYFGPGTRLLVL.

The chain is built from TRBV24-1 and TRBJ1-5, with TRBD1 identical over 11 bases. Germline assignment: CDR1 KGHDR and CDR2 SFDVKD. The CDR3 totals 19 residues. The ends lost 2 bases at V and 2 bases at J; junction bases unmatched: 10. CDR3 sequence reads: CATSDSPGQGGKRNQPQHF. Here the CDR3 DNA reads TGTGCCACCAGTGATTCGCCGGGACAGGGGGGAAAGCGCAATCAGCCCCAGCATTTT.

The chain is built from TRBV2 and TRBJ2-1; D is uncertain. Deletions cut 11 bases from V and 0 bases from J, with 11 bases between. Germline values: CDR1 SNHLY, CDR2 FYNNEI. The CDR3 has 13 residues. The CDR3 loop is CAGGVSSYNEQFF. CDR3 sequence (DNA): TGTGCCGGCGGAGTGAGCTCCTACAATGAGCAGTTCTTC.

The CDR3 DNA reads as TGTGCCAGTAGTATAGGTCAGAAAGAGACCCAGTACTTC. Its translation is CASSIGQKETQYF. The chain has TRBV19 and TRBJ2-5; D gene unclear. This CDR3 has 13 amino acids. Germline CDR1 reads LNHDA; CDR2 reads SQIVND (reference sequence). Trimming stripped 1 base from V and 3 bases from J, with 6 bases between.

This chain joins TRBV7-2 and TRBJ2-7, with D possibly being TRBD1 (5 bases). Trimming shortened V by 1 base and J by 1 base, and 11 bases separated the two germline ends. The CDR3 consists of 15 residues. Germline V CDR1 and CDR2: SGHTA, FQGNSA. The CDR3 is CASSLEVGQSYEQYF. CDR3 nucleotide sequence: TGTGCCAGCAGCTTAGAGGTGGGGCAGTCCTACGAGCAGTACTTC.

This rearrangement joins TRBV4-1 to TRBJ2-7; D call uncertain. CDR3 size: 13 residues. Per germline, CDR1 MGHRA and CDR2 YSYEKL. Deletions cut 0 bases from V and 6 bases from J, with 9 bases between. The CDR3 region is CASSQEWQREQYF. The CDR3 DNA is TGCGCCAGCAGCCAAGAATGGCAGCGCGAGCAGTACTTC.